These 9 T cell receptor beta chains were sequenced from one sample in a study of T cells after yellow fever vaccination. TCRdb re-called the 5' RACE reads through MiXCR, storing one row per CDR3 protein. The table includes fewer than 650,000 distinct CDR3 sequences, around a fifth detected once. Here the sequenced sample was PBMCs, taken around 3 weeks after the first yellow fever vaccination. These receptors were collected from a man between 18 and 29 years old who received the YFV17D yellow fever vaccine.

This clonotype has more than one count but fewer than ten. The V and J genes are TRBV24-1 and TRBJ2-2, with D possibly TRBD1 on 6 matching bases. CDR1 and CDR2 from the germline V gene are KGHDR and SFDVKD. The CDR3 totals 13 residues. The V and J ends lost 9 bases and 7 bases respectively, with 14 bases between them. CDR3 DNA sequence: TGTGCCACCCGCGCACAGGGAAGCGGGGAGCTGTTTTTT. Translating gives CATRAQGSGELFF.

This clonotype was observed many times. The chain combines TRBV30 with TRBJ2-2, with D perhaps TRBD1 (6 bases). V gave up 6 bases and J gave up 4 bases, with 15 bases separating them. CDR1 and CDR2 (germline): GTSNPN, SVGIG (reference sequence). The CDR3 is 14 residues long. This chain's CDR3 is CACTQGSLTGELFF. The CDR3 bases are TGTGCCTGCACCCAGGGGAGCCTCACCGGGGAGCTGTTTTTT.

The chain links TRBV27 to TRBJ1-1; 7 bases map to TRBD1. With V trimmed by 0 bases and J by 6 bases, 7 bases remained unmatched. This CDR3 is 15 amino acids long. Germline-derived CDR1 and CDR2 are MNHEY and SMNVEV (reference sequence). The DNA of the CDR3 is TGTGCCAGCAGTTTATCCCCTCACAGGGGCGCTGAAGCTTTCTTT. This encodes CASSLSPHRGAEAFF.

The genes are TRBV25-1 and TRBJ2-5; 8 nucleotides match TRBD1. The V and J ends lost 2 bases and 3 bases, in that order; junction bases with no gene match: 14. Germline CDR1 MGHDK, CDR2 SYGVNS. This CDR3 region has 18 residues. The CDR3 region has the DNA TGTGCCAGCAGTGAACGACCGGGACAGGAATTTTTGGAAGAGACCCAGTACTTC. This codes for CASSERPGQEFLEETQYF. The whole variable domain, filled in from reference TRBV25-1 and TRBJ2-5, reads EADIYQTPRYLVIGTGKKITLECSQTMGHDKMYWYQQDPGMELHLIHYSYGVNSTEKGDLSSESTVSRIRTEHFPLTLESARPSHTSQYLCASSERPGQEFLEETQYFGPGTRLLVL.

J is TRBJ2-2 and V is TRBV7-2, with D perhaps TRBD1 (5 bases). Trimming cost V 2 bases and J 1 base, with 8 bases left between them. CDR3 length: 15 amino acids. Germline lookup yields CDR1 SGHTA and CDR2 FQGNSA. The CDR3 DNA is TGTGCCAGCAGCTTACGACAGATGAACACCGGGGAGCTGTTTTTT. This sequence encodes CASSLRQMNTGELFF.

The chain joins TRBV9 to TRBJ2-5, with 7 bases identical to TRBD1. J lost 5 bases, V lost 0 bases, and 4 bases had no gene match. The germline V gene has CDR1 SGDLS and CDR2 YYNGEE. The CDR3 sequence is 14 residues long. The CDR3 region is CASSVDRGRETQYF. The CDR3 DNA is TGTGCCAGCAGCGTAGATAGGGGGCGCGAGACCCAGTACTTC.

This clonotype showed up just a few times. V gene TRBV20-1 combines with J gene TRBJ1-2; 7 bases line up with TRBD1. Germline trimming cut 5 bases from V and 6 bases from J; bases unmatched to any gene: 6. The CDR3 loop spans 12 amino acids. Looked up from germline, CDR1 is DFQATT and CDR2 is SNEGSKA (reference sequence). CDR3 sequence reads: CSAYRGGDGYTF. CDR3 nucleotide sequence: TGCAGTGCTTACAGGGGAGGCGATGGCTACACCTTC.

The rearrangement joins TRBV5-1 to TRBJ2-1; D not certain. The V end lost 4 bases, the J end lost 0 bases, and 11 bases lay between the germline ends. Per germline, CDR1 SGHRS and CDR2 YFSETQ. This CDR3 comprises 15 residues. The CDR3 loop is CASSPSTSSYNEQFF. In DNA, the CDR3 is TGCGCCAGCAGCCCAAGCACCAGCTCCTACAATGAGCAGTTCTTC.

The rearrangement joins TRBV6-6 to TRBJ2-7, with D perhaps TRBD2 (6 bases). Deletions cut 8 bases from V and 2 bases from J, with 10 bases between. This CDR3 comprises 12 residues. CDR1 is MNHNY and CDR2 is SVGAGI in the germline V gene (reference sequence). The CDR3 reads CASGRGTYEQYF. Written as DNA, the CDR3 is TGTGCCAGCGGCCGGGGGACCTACGAGCAGTACTTC.